Described below is a single T cell receptor (beta chain) sequence and its context. As yet, its antigen is unknown. Naive CD8 cells were CD45RO-negative, positively selected for CCR7, excluding terminally differentiated effector memory CD45RA+ cells. The CDR3 contains 15 residues. Looked up from germline, CDR1 is MGHRA and CDR2 is YSYEKL. V lost 0 bases and J 3 bases, leaving 12 bases between the germline ends. This specimen comes from a study of shared clonotypes between healthy human individuals. Study in general: With ages of 18 to 49, the donors were two women and a few men.

How the authors handled the data: ImmunoSEQ gave junction-only sequences without quality scores, so filtering differed. Sequenced by immunoSEQ multiplex PCR; TCRdb stores in-frame clones only, minus some. V, J and clone size are taken as reported in that table, and D and trimming were inferred from the DNA itself. The sample has some 2,000,000 clones, roughly 94% seen once; the top ten hold about 1.1%. Study-level points and caveats: Against clonotypes common to all four donors, non-shared ones had lower generation probabilities.

This receptor was taken from a man aged 18 to 29 in good health. Sequencing used naive CD8+ T cells sorted from blood. This rearrangement joins TRBV4-1 to TRBJ2-7; D remains ambiguous. The CDR3 DNA reads TGCGCCAGCAGCCAAGACCCGGACCCAAACTACGAGCAGTACTTC. It is translated as CASSQDPDPNYEQYF.